This T cell receptor beta chain appears in the sequencing data of a study of graft-versus-host responses after intestinal transplantation. Study-wide background: Transplants were multivisceral, liver-intestinal, or isolated intestinal. Study-wide results and limits: In patients with graft-donor T cell macrochimerism, allograft graft-versus-host to host-versus-graft clonal ratios were high.

On this clone: Its antigen is unknown.

Clones were sequenced by immunoSEQ multiplex PCR, and TCRdb holds only the in-frame ones, with some missing. Of about 70,000 clones in the sample, around 89% were seen once. Sequencing was performed on unstimulated CD8+ T cells sorted from spleen or lymph node cells, taken before transplant. This TCR came from a human donor who was the organ donor for an intestinal transplant.

CDR3 in DNA: TGCAGCTCGAAACAGGGGAACACCATATATTTT. Residues: CSSKQGNTIYF. This chain joins TRBV29-1 and TRBJ1-3, with 7 bases that match TRBD1. The CDR3 is 11 amino acids. J gave up 7 bases and V 8 bases, and 5 bases lay outside the gene matches. Looked up from germline, CDR1 is SQVTM and CDR2 is ANQGSEA.